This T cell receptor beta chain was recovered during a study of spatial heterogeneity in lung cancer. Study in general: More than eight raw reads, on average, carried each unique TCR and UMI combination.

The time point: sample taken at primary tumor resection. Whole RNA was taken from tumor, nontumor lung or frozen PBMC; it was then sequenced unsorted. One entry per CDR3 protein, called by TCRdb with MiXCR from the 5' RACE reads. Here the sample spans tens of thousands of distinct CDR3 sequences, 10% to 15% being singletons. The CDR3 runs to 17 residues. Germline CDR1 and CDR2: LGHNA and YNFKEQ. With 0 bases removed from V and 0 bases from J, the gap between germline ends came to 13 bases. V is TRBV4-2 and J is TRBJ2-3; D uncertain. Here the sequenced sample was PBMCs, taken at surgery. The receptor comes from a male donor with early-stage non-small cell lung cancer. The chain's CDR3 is CASSQDLATTSTDTQYF. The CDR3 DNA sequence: TGTGCCAGCAGCCAAGATTTGGCTACCACTAGCACAGATACGCAGTATTTT.